This T cell receptor (beta chain) emerged from a study of technical replicates of blood from a few donors. Clones were sequenced by immunoSEQ multiplex PCR, and TCRdb holds only the in-frame ones, with some missing. Found here are about 93,000 clones, around 96% of them singletons; the top ten hold approximately 0.26%. The CDR3 runs 13 residues. In germline, CDR1 is MNHNS, CDR2 SASEGT. With regard to this clone: Compared with germline, one end of the junction differs, possibly owing to a read error.

The material sequenced was T cells isolated from PBMCs. The origin of this receptor is a human donor in good health. The rearrangement links TRBV6-1 to TRBJ2-2, with D perhaps matching TRBD2 (5 bases). Here the CDR3 reads CASAGINTGELFF. In nucleotides, the CDR3 is TGTGCCAGCGCGGGCATTAACACCGGGGAGCTATTTTTT.